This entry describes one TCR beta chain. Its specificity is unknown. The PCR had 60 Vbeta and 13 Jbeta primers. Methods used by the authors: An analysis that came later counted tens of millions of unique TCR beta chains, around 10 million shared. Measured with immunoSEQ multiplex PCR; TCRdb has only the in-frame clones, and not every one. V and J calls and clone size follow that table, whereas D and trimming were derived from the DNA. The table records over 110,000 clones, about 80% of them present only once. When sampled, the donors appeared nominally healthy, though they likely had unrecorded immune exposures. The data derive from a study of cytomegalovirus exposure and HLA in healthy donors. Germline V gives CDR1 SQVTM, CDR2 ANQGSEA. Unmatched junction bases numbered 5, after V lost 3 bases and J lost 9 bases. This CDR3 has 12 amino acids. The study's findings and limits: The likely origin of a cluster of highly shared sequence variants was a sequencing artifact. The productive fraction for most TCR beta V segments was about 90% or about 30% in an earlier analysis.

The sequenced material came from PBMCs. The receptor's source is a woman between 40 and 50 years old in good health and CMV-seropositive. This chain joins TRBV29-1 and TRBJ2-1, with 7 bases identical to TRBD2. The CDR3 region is CSVDKPGGEQFF. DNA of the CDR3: TGCAGCGTTGATAAGCCGGGGGGTGAGCAGTTCTTC.